The 25 T cell receptor beta chains presented below share a single source sample, sequenced in a study of T cells after yellow fever vaccination. Via MiXCR, TCRdb re-called the 5' RACE reads, giving one row per CDR3 protein. The sample holds over 100,000 distinct CDR3 sequences, approximately 8.4% seen once. Sample: CD8+ T cells sorted from PBMCs, taken 45 days after the yellow fever booster vaccination. The receptors stem from a man younger than 45 who received the YFV17D yellow fever vaccine.

This clonotype was seen ten or more times. V is TRBV11-2 and J is TRBJ2-7; D is unresolved. Germline V gives CDR1 SGHAT, CDR2 FQNNGV. CDR3 length: 16 residues. V lost 1 base, J lost 2 bases, and 15 bases lay in between. The chain's CDR3 is CASSLGGASATYEQYF. The CDR3 coding sequence is TGTGCCAGCAGCTTAGGCGGTGCCAGCGCTACCTACGAGCAGTACTTC.

This clonotype was counted many times. The chain uses TRBV28 and TRBJ2-7, with D maybe TRBD1 (6 bases). V shed 6 bases and J shed 0 bases, with 18 bases lying between them. Germline values: CDR1 MDHEN, CDR2 SYDVKM. There are 16 residues in the CDR3. CDR3 DNA: TGTGCCAGCAGCTACCTACAGGAAGGGGGCTCCTACGAGCAGTACTTC. It yields the protein CASSYLQEGGSYEQYF.

There are many counts of this clonotype. The chain employs TRBV29-1 and TRBJ2-7; no definite D call. This CDR3 has 13 amino acids. Germline V gene data show CDR1 as SQVTM and CDR2 as ANQGSEA. With 2 bases removed from V and 4 bases from J, the gap between germline ends came to 12 bases. CDR3: CSVESRGSYEQYF. DNA for the CDR3: TGCAGCGTTGAAAGTCGAGGTTCTTACGAGCAGTACTTC.

This clonotype was seen at least ten times. The chain has TRBV7-9 and TRBJ2-5; D gene unclear. Germline CDR1 is SEHNR and CDR2 is FQNEAQ (reference sequence). V lost 3 bases and J 4 bases, leaving 15 bases between the germline ends. The CDR3 is 15 residues long. The CDR3 coding sequence is TGTGCCAGCAGCTTGCGCATGCCCTCAAGAGAGACCCAGTACTTC. It translates to CASSLRMPSRETQYF.

This clonotype has just a few counts. V usage is TRBV2 and J usage is TRBJ2-3; 7 bases are a match to TRBD2. CDR1 and CDR2 from the germline V gene are SNHLY and FYNNEI. The trim removed 10 bases at V and 1 base at J, leaving 8 bases unmatched. CDR3 length: 14 amino acids. The CDR3 DNA follows: TGTGCCAAGACCGTGGGGAGGGGCACAGATACGCAGTATTTT. The encoded protein is CAKTVGRGTDTQYF.

Many counts were recorded for this clonotype. The CDR3 loop reads CASSYSNGDTQYF. DNA for the CDR3: TGTGCCAGCAGTTACTCGAATGGAGATACGCAGTATTTT. The V call is TRBV6-5, the J call TRBJ2-3, with D uncertain. Deletions cut 0 bases from V and 5 bases from J, with 6 bases between. The CDR3 has 13 residues. Germline lookup yields CDR1 MNHEY and CDR2 SVGAGI.

The gene calls are TRBV9 and TRBJ2-7, with D possibly being TRBD2 (6 bases). V shed 0 bases and J shed 1 base, with 14 bases lying between them. The germline V gene encodes CDR1 SGDLS and CDR2 YYNGEE. The CDR3 length is 16 residues. The CDR3 bases are TGTGCCAGCAGCGTAGCTATGGGGACTGATTCCTACGAGCAGTACTTC. As protein: CASSVAMGTDSYEQYF. The full variable domain, rest sourced from reference TRBV9 and TRBJ2-7, is DSGVTQTPKHLITATGQRVTLRCSPRSGDLSVYWYQQSLDQGLQFLIQYYNGEERAKGNILERFSAQQFPDLHSELNLSSLELGDSALYFCASSVAMGTDSYEQYFGPGTRLTVT.

This clonotype was recorded many times. V is TRBV3-1 and J is TRBJ1-1; tentatively, D is TRBD1 (5 bases). The CDR3 extends over 18 amino acids. Germline V gene lookup returns CDR1 LGHDT and CDR2 YNNKEL (reference sequence). Trimming took off 1 base at V and 1 base at J, with 19 bases between the two ends. CDR3 in DNA: TGTGCCAGCAGCCAAGGTCGGTGGGACGGACGGGGGAACACTGAAGCTTTCTTT. This encodes CASSQGRWDGRGNTEAFF.

At least ten counts were recorded for this clonotype. J is TRBJ2-7 and V is TRBV3-1; TRBD1 agrees at 8 bases. This CDR3 spans 15 amino acids. V trimming: 5 bases; J trimming: 2 bases; junction bases outside the gene matches: 8. Germline V gives CDR1 LGHDT, CDR2 YNNKEL (reference sequence). The CDR3 DNA reads TGTGCCAGCAGCTTATTTCCGGGACAGGCCTACGAGCAGTACTTC. Translating it yields CASSLFPGQAYEQYF.

This clonotype was counted many times. The J gene is TRBJ2-1, the V gene TRBV7-9, with D possibly being TRBD1 (5 bases). In germline, CDR1 is SEHNR, CDR2 FQNEAQ (reference sequence). The V and J ends lost 5 bases and 8 bases respectively, with 10 bases between them. The CDR3 is 12 amino acids. The CDR3 sequence is CASSPRGYEQFF. CDR3 DNA sequence: TGTGCCAGCAGCCCAAGGGGTTATGAGCAGTTCTTC.

This clonotype was counted a few times. This chain links TRBV5-1 with TRBJ2-3; D uncertain. Germline lookup yields CDR1 SGHRS and CDR2 YFSETQ. V lost 1 base and J 2 bases, leaving 8 bases between the germline ends. There are 14 residues in the CDR3. The chain's CDR3 is CASSLPDNTDTQYF. In DNA, the CDR3 is TGCGCCAGCAGCTTGCCCGACAACACAGATACGCAGTATTTT.

This clonotype was counted ten times or more. The rearrangement links TRBV14 to TRBJ2-7; the match to TRBD2 covers 9 bases. Germline CDR1 is SGHDN and CDR2 is FVKESK. The CDR3 is 15 residues long. Trimming cost V 6 bases and J 5 bases; bases outside gene matches: 11. CDR3 sequence (DNA): TGTGCCAGCAGTTTTGGCTGGGGACTAGCCAACGAGCAGTACTTC. Encoded protein: CASSFGWGLANEQYF.

Ten or more counts support this clonotype. The chain uses TRBV5-1 and TRBJ2-2; perhaps TRBD2 as D (6 bases). Germline lookup yields CDR1 SGHRS and CDR2 YFSETQ. V dropped 0 bases and J dropped 1 base, with 10 bases sitting between them. The CDR3 is 16 amino acids. The CDR3 nucleotides are TGCGCCAGCAGCTTGGAGTTGCGGGAGAACACCGGGGAGCTGTTTTTT. Translating gives CASSLELRENTGELFF.

A few counts support this clonotype. This rearrangement joins TRBV3-1 to TRBJ1-6, with a possible D match to TRBD1 (5 bases). Per the germline V gene, CDR1 is LGHDT and CDR2 is YNNKEL (reference sequence). V lost 4 bases and J lost 9, with 19 bases in between. The CDR3 is 16 amino acids. CDR3 residues: CASSPTQRGASSPLHF. The CDR3 DNA follows: TGTGCCAGCAGCCCTACTCAGAGGGGCGCGTCTTCACCCCTCCACTTT.

This clonotype has more than one count but fewer than ten. The chain is built from TRBV11-2 and TRBJ2-1, with D perhaps TRBD2 (6 bases). CDR1 and CDR2 (germline): SGHAT, FQNNGV. This CDR3 contains 17 residues. Trimming removed 0 bases at V and 4 bases at J, with 16 bases between. The CDR3 DNA reads as TGTGCCAGCAGCTTAGACGACGCGGGGTTGGGATACAATGAGCAGTTCTTC. This gives the protein CASSLDDAGLGYNEQFF.

About this clonotype itself: Possible read error: a much larger clone is one base away. The chain employs TRBV28 and TRBJ2-7; D may be TRBD1 (6 bases). The CDR3 length is 14 residues. V was clipped by 7 bases and J by 5 bases, with 18 bases between them. In germline, CDR1 is MDHEN, CDR2 SYDVKM. The CDR3 bases are TGTGCCAGCAACGGCGAGGGGGTCGTAGACGAGCAGTACTTC. Translated, it gives CASNGEGVVDEQYF.

This clonotype came up a few times. The rearrangement links TRBV27 to TRBJ2-7; TRBD2 aligns across 9 bases. The CDR3 contains 14 residues. Germline CDR1 reads MNHEY; CDR2 reads SMNVEV (reference sequence). J lost 2 bases, V lost 2 bases, and 1 base had no gene match. CDR3 bases: TGTGCCAGCAGTTTAGCGGGAGGGGCCTACGAGCAGTACTTC. Its translation: CASSLAGGAYEQYF.

At least ten counts were recorded for this clonotype. The V gene is TRBV7-3, the J gene TRBJ2-1; 7 nucleotides match TRBD2. Germline V lookup: CDR1 SGHTA, CDR2 FQGTGA. V was clipped by 5 bases and J by 8 bases; unmatched bases: 12. This CDR3 contains 15 residues. DNA of the CDR3: TGTGCCAGCAGCCCCGCGGCGGGAGTAGTCTATGAGCAGTTCTTC. Its translation: CASSPAAGVVYEQFF.

The sample holds a few counts of this clonotype. The chain carries TRBV3-1 and TRBJ2-1; D gene ambiguous. CDR3 length: 13 amino acids. The germline V gene encodes CDR1 LGHDT and CDR2 YNNKEL (reference sequence). Trimming cost V 3 bases and J 6 bases, with 9 bases left between them. CDR3: CASSQGLANEQFF. The CDR3 bases are TGTGCCAGCAGCCAGGGCCTTGCCAATGAGCAGTTCTTC.

With regard to this clonotype: This could be a read error, since a much larger clone is one nucleotide away. The chain couples TRBV11-2 to TRBJ2-5; D tentatively fits TRBD1 or TRBD2 (6 bases each). Per germline, CDR1 SGHAT and CDR2 FQNNGV. Trimming took 5 bases from V and 2 from J, leaving 18 bases between them. CDR3 length equals 16 residues. CDR3 loop: CASSQLLGGGQETQYF. In DNA form, the CDR3 reads TGTGCCAGCAGCCAGCTCCTAGGGGGAGGTCAAGAGACCCAGTACTTC.

This clonotype was counted at least ten times. The J gene is TRBJ1-2, the V gene TRBV29-1, with D perhaps matching TRBD1 (6 bases). Germline-derived CDR1 and CDR2 are SQVTM and ANQGSEA. Trimming stripped 4 bases from V and 2 bases from J, with 17 bases between. The CDR3 has 15 residues. CDR3 sequence reads: CSVVVRGKGNYGYTF. The DNA of the CDR3 is TGCAGCGTTGTGGTCAGGGGAAAAGGAAACTATGGCTACACCTTC.

This clonotype was detected ten times or more. The rearrangement joins TRBV7-9 to TRBJ2-3; possibly TRBD2 for D (5 bases). Deletions cut 1 base from V and 0 bases from J, with 11 bases between. The germline V gene has CDR1 SEHNR and CDR2 FQNEAQ (reference sequence). The CDR3 totals 16 residues. The CDR3 here is CASSLVVGKSTDTQYF. The CDR3 nucleotides are TGTGCCAGCAGCTTAGTAGTCGGGAAAAGCACAGATACGCAGTATTTT.

Note on this clonotype: A much larger clone differs from this one at a single base, so this may be a read error. Without the conserved terminal phenylalanine or tryptophan, this CDR3 likely stems from a read error. The chain joins TRBV5-1 to TRBJ2-5; D gene unclear. The CDR3 spans 13 residues. V lost 3 bases, J lost 6 bases, and 12 bases lay in between. Germline lookup yields CDR1 SGHRS and CDR2 YFSETQ. DNA for the CDR3: TGCGCCAGCAGCTCCGGATACGGTCAGACCCAGTACTAC. Its translation: CASSSGYGQTQYY.

The V and J genes are TRBV18 and TRBJ2-1; D gene ambiguous. Germline CDR1 KGHSH, CDR2 LQKENI. CDR3 size: 12 residues. The germline V and J ends were trimmed by 2 bases and 7 bases, with 6 bases remaining between them. The CDR3 nucleotides read TGTGCCAGCTCACCATACGGGAATGAGCAGTTCTTC. Amino acids: CASSPYGNEQFF.

This clonotype has a handful of counts. CDR3: CATTRTGSYEQYF. The CDR3, as DNA: TGTGCCACCACCCGCACGGGTTCCTACGAGCAGTACTTC. The chain employs TRBV15 and TRBJ2-7; D is uncertain. This CDR3 comprises 13 residues. Germline lookup yields CDR1 LNHNV and CDR2 YYDKDF (reference sequence). V was cut by 7 bases and J by 1 base, with 11 bases left in between.